Reported below is one T cell receptor (beta chain). The antigen remains unidentified. Genomic DNA (from each subset) was split evenly across several immunoSEQ plates. Assay used: immunoSEQ multiplex PCR; TCRdb lists only in-frame clones, some missing. The sample holds some 490,000 clones, roughly 80% seen once. The data are from a study of shared clonotypes between healthy human individuals. In the study overall: The study enrolled a couple of women and a few men aged 18 to 49. Study-wide results and caveats: Among donors, sharing of clonotypes was expected to be affected by sequencing depth.

Trimming stripped 7 bases from V and 7 bases from J, with 17 bases between. The CDR3 extends over 14 amino acids. Germline CDR1 reads PRHDT; CDR2 reads FYEKMQ (reference sequence). This chain connects TRBV13 to TRBJ2-1; tentatively, D is TRBD2 (6 bases). The clonotype comes from a woman aged 40 to 50 in good health. Some clones in this sample may be carry-over from other donors' samples. Material for sequencing was PBMCs. The chain's CDR3 is CASIIAESRNEQFF. The CDR3 region has the DNA TGTGCCAGCATCATAGCGGAGTCCCGGAATGAGCAGTTCTTC.